The next 15 T cell receptor beta chains were all read from a single sample in a study of blood T cell repertoires in COVID-19. Clones were sequenced by immunoSEQ multiplex PCR, and TCRdb holds only the in-frame ones, with some missing. The sample has some 85,000 clones; less than 85% are singletons. Sample: peripheral blood. These receptors were collected from an elderly woman with acute or convalescent COVID-19.

This clone was counted between two and nine times. V and J are TRBV4-2 and TRBJ1-2; possible D gene TRBD1, 6 bases. The CDR3 is made up of 15 amino acids. Trimming removed 6 bases from V and 8 bases from J, with 22 bases in between. Germline CDR1 is LGHNA and CDR2 is YNFKEQ. CDR3 in amino acids: CASRQNIQGPGGYTF. The CDR3 DNA reads TGTGCCAGCAGGCAAAACATACAGGGTCCAGGGGGCTACACCTTC.

V and J are TRBV2 and TRBJ2-2, with TRBD1 as a possible D gene (6 bases). CDR1 and CDR2 (germline): SNHLY, FYNNEI. The CDR3 runs to 13 residues. Trimming shortened V by 6 bases and J by 7 bases, and 12 bases separated the two germline ends. CDR3 coding DNA: TGTGCCAGCAGACAGGGTATTGGCGGGGAGCTGTTTTTT. Protein: CASRQGIGGELFF.

The genes are TRBV7-2 and TRBJ2-5, with 11 bases lining up with TRBD2. This CDR3 has 14 amino acids. Germline CDR1 is SGHTA and CDR2 is FQGNSA. V shed 7 bases and J 5 bases; nucleotides not matched to a gene: 6. The CDR3 spells CASNILAGVETQYF. The CDR3 DNA sequence: TGTGCCAGCAACATACTAGCGGGGGTGGAGACCCAGTACTTC.

This rearrangement joins TRBV7-9 to TRBJ1-6; 8 bases are a match to TRBD1. The V gene end was trimmed by 1 base and the J gene end by 10 bases; junction bases not matched to a gene: 6. Per germline, CDR1 SEHNR and CDR2 FQNEAQ (reference sequence). The CDR3 spans 15 residues. CDR3 in amino acids: CASSLDPGGGSPLHF. CDR3 nucleotides: TGTGCCAGCAGCTTAGACCCAGGGGGCGGATCACCCCTCCACTTT. Variable domain in full (rest from reference TRBV7-9 and TRBJ1-6): DTGVSQNPRHKITKRGQNVTFRCDPISEHNRLYWYRQTLGQGPEFLTYFQNEAQLEKSRLLSDRFSAERPKGSFSTLEIQRTEQGDSAMYLCASSLDPGGGSPLHFGNGTRLTVT.

This chain joins TRBV15 and TRBJ2-7; D gene ambiguous. CDR1 is LNHNV and CDR2 is YYDKDF in the germline V gene (reference sequence). This CDR3 is 13 amino acids long. V was clipped by 1 base and J by 3 bases, with 7 bases between them. In DNA form, the CDR3 reads TGTGCCACCAGCAGAGGGTACAACTACGAGCAGTACTTC. Amino acids: CATSRGYNYEQYF.

This clone was counted many times. The V gene is TRBV2, the J gene TRBJ1-1; no clear D. The CDR3 extends over 13 amino acids. The germline V gene encodes CDR1 SNHLY and CDR2 FYNNEI. The germline V and J ends were trimmed by 7 bases and 4 bases, with 13 bases remaining between them. The DNA of the CDR3 is TGTGCCAGCATGGAACAGCATCCCACTGAAGCTTTCTTT. Amino acid sequence: CASMEQHPTEAFF.

The chain joins TRBV7-2 to TRBJ2-5, with 11 bases lining up with TRBD2. J gave up 5 bases and V 3 bases, and 2 bases lay outside the gene matches. The CDR3 runs 14 residues. CDR1 is SGHTA, CDR2 FQGNSA, per germline. Here the CDR3 DNA reads TGTGCCAGCAGCTTGACTAGCGGGGTGGAGACCCAGTACTTC. Translating it yields CASSLTSGVETQYF.

V and J are TRBV18 and TRBJ2-2; perhaps TRBD2 as D (6 bases). The CDR3 loop spans 16 amino acids. Trimming removed 2 bases at V and 2 bases at J, with 12 bases between. Germline values: CDR1 KGHSH, CDR2 LQKENI. CDR3 in amino acids: CASSPRPSANTGELFF. CDR3 sequence (DNA): TGTGCCAGCTCACCAAGGCCTAGCGCCAACACCGGGGAGCTGTTTTTT.

V gene TRBV27 combines with J gene TRBJ1-4; D might be TRBD1 (5 bases). V was trimmed by 10 bases and J by 7 bases, leaving 16 bases between them. Germline V CDR1 and CDR2: MNHEY, SMNVEV (reference sequence). CDR3 length: 13 residues. CDR3 sequence (DNA): TGTGCCACCCTCCAGTGGGGGGGTGAAAAACTGTTTTTT. Translation gives CATLQWGGEKLFF.

The V gene is TRBV27, the J gene TRBJ2-7; D not resolved. Germline CDR1 is MNHEY and CDR2 is SMNVEV (reference sequence). The CDR3 totals 13 residues. The ends were cut back, 3 bases at V and 0 bases at J, with 6 bases in the middle. In nucleotides, the CDR3 is TGTGCCAGCAGTTTTCGAGTCTCCTACGAGCAGTACTTC. Amino acid sequence: CASSFRVSYEQYF.

The chain couples TRBV5-5 to TRBJ2-1; no reliable D call. V lost 0 bases to trimming and J lost 6 bases, with 4 bases between them. The CDR3 loop spans 12 amino acids. Germline CDR1 reads SGHKS; CDR2 reads YYEKEE (reference sequence). Here the CDR3 reads CASSLASNEQFF. DNA for the CDR3: TGTGCCAGCAGCTTGGCTAGCAATGAGCAGTTCTTC.

The chain combines TRBV2 with TRBJ2-1, with D perhaps matching TRBD1 (5 bases). Germline V gene sequence: CDR1 SNHLY, CDR2 FYNNEI. The V end was cut by 7 bases, the J end by 9 bases, with 13 bases between. The CDR3 is 12 amino acids. The CDR3, as DNA: TGTGCCAGCAATCAGGGTGGGTTTGAGCAGTTCTTC. Protein: CASNQGGFEQFF.

The V call is TRBV24-1, the J call TRBJ1-4, with D unresolved. Germline V gene data show CDR1 as KGHDR and CDR2 as SFDVKD. The CDR3 loop spans 13 amino acids. V was clipped by 8 bases and J by 4 bases, with 10 bases between them. The CDR3: CATTIFGNEKLFF. The CDR3 nucleotides are TGTGCCACCACGATCTTCGGTAATGAAAAACTGTTTTTT.

The gene calls are TRBV28 and TRBJ1-1; 8 bases are a match to TRBD1. Unmatched junction bases numbered 12, after V lost 1 base and J lost 2 bases. The CDR3 is 18 residues long. Germline CDR1 and CDR2: MDHEN and SYDVKM. CDR3 loop: CASSLLAVFQGANTEAFF. CDR3 in DNA: TGTGCCAGCAGTTTATTAGCGGTATTCCAGGGGGCAAACACTGAAGCTTTCTTT.

This clone was counted a single time. This chain uses TRBV6-5 with TRBJ2-1, with 8 bases lining up with TRBD1. Germline CDR1 reads MNHEY; CDR2 reads SVGAGI. The junction had 4 bases not matched to a gene; V was cut back by 6 bases and J by 3 bases. The CDR3 covers 14 residues. The CDR3 sequence is CASRRTGIYNEQFF. CDR3 nucleotide sequence: TGTGCCAGCAGACGGACAGGGATCTACAATGAGCAGTTCTTC.